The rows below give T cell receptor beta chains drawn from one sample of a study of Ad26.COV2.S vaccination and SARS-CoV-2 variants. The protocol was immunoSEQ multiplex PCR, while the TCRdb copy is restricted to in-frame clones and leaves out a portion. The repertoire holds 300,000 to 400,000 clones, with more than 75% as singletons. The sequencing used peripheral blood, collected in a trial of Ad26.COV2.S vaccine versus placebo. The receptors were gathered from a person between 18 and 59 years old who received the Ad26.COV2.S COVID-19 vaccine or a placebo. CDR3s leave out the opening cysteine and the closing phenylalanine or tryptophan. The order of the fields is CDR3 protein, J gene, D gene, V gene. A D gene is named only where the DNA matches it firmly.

CDR3aa: ASSPPGGANEKLF
j_gene: TRBJ1-4
d_gene: NA
v_gene: TRBV27

CDR3aa: ASSQDFPSRYT
j_gene: TRBJ1-2
d_gene: NA
v_gene: TRBV3-1/TRBV3-2

CDR3aa: ASSLGTGGMNTEAF
j_gene: TRBJ1-1
d_gene: TRBD1
v_gene: TRBV3-1/TRBV3-2

CDR3aa: ATSRDHRGLDSPLH
j_gene: TRBJ1-6
d_gene: NA
v_gene: TRBV15

CDR3aa: ASSQGGTGNPTNSYNEQF
j_gene: TRBJ2-1
d_gene: TRBD1
v_gene: TRBV4-1

CDR3aa: ASSPTGGVWNTEAF
j_gene: TRBJ1-1
d_gene: TRBD1
v_gene: TRBV18

CDR3aa: ASNAGTSYEQY
j_gene: TRBJ2-7
d_gene: NA
v_gene: TRBV6-5

CDR3aa: ASGDRPLYGYT
j_gene: TRBJ1-2
d_gene: TRBD1
v_gene: TRBV5-1

CDR3aa: ASSPDRGAGGELF
j_gene: TRBJ2-2
d_gene: TRBD1
v_gene: TRBV5-1

CDR3aa: ASSPTGGTYNEQF
j_gene: TRBJ2-1
d_gene: TRBD1
v_gene: TRBV2

CDR3aa: ASSSSGTGYGYT
j_gene: TRBJ1-2
d_gene: TRBD1
v_gene: TRBV6-5

CDR3aa: ASSGTLSGYT
j_gene: TRBJ1-2
d_gene: NA
v_gene: TRBV2

CDR3aa: ASSPEGNAEAF
j_gene: TRBJ1-1
d_gene: NA
v_gene: TRBV9

CDR3aa: ASSGTGLGDEQY
j_gene: TRBJ2-7
d_gene: NA
v_gene: TRBV5-4

CDR3aa: ASSSRQGEAF
j_gene: TRBJ1-1
d_gene: TRBD1
v_gene: TRBV7-6

CDR3aa: ASSLYGTGGYEQY
j_gene: TRBJ2-7
d_gene: TRBD1
v_gene: TRBV7-9

CDR3aa: ASSRWGITEAF
j_gene: TRBJ1-1
d_gene: NA
v_gene: TRBV5-5

CDR3aa: ASSPDPTGAVETQY
j_gene: TRBJ2-5
d_gene: TRBD1
v_gene: TRBV9

CDR3aa: ASSSSGGAGNEQF
j_gene: TRBJ2-1
d_gene: TRBD2
v_gene: TRBV5-1

CDR3aa: ASSVGQGANTGELF
j_gene: TRBJ2-2
d_gene: TRBD1
v_gene: TRBV9

CDR3aa: ATLKPGGEVSRNEQF
j_gene: TRBJ2-1
d_gene: TRBD1
v_gene: TRBV10-3

CDR3aa: ASSFTGGESPLH
j_gene: TRBJ1-6
d_gene: NA
v_gene: TRBV27